A single sample gave rise to the 9 T cell receptor beta chains below, sequenced in a study of T cell responses to AZD1222 COVID-19 vaccine. Data came from immunoSEQ multiplex PCR; TCRdb stores just in-frame clones and leaves some out. The repertoire holds 90,000 to 150,000 clones, with just under 90% as singletons. Sequencing used peripheral blood, obtained on day 0 of AZD1222 vaccination. These receptors were taken from an adult in good health.

The CDR3 DNA reads as TGTGCCAGCAGCGACGCTAGGGAGCAGTACTTC. It translates to CASSDAREQYF. This chain connects TRBV6-2 or TRBV6-3 to TRBJ2-7; the D is unclear. Trimming removed 6 bases at V and 7 bases at J, with 10 bases between. Germline CDR1 reads MNHEY; CDR2 reads SVGEGT. The CDR3 length is 11 residues.

The sample holds one count of this clone. V gene TRBV11-2 combines with J gene TRBJ2-7; possibly TRBD1 for D (6 bases). V lost 4 bases and J 6 bases, leaving 19 bases between the germline ends. The germline gives CDR1 SGHAT, CDR2 FQNNGV. The CDR3 runs to 15 residues. CDR3 sequence: CASSWGRGTTGEQYF. CDR3 DNA sequence: TGTGCCAGCAGCTGGGGCAGGGGCACGACGGGCGAGCAGTACTTC.

In DNA, the CDR3 is TGTGCCAGCAGTTATGACAGAGCGAACACTGAAGCTTTCTTT. This encodes CASSYDRANTEAFF. This sequence joins TRBV6-6 and TRBJ1-1; possible D gene TRBD1, 5 bases. There are 14 residues in the CDR3. V lost 3 bases to trimming and J lost 1 base, with 9 bases between them. The V gene's germline CDR1 is MNHNY and CDR2 SVGAGI (reference sequence).

The chain links TRBV20-1 to TRBJ2-1; 7 bases align to TRBD1. This CDR3 comprises 11 residues. V shed 6 bases and J 12 bases; nucleotides not matched to a gene: 8. From germline, CDR1 is DFQATT and CDR2 SNEGSKA (reference sequence). The CDR3 DNA reads TGCAGTGCATCCGACAGGGTACGGCAGTTCTTC. Amino acids: CSASDRVRQFF.

The V gene is TRBV4-3, the J gene TRBJ1-4; possible D gene TRBD1, 5 bases. V was pared by 3 bases and J by 7 bases, with 15 bases between. The CDR3 contains 15 residues. Germline V gene data show CDR1 as LGHNA and CDR2 as YSLEER. The CDR3 DNA is TGCGCCAGCAGCCAGGGGAACGGGCAGGGTGAAAAACTGTTTTTT. Encoded protein: CASSQGNGQGEKLFF.

CDR3 amino acids: CAIRSGTTNEKLFF. CDR3 in DNA: TGTGCCATCAGGTCAGGGACAACTAATGAAAAACTGTTTTTT. J is TRBJ1-4 and V is TRBV10-3; weak D call: TRBD1 (5 bases). This CDR3 has 14 residues. V shed 6 bases and J shed 0 bases, with 8 bases lying between them. Looked up from germline, CDR1 is ENHRY and CDR2 is SYGVKD.

V is TRBV12-5 and J is TRBJ2-7, with 11 bases matching TRBD2. CDR1 and CDR2 from the germline V gene are LGHNT and FRNRAP. V was pared by 6 bases and J by 0 bases, with 7 bases of the junction left unmatched. CDR3 size: 16 residues. In DNA form, the CDR3 reads TGTGCTAGTGGCTATCCCCTAGCGGGGGGCTCCTACGAGCAGTACTTC. It is translated as CASGYPLAGGSYEQYF.

This clone was counted a few times. The genes are TRBV3-1 (or the pseudogene TRBV3-2) and TRBJ2-2; D tentatively reads TRBD1 or TRBD2 (5 bases each). The germline V gene has CDR1 LGHDT and CDR2 YNNKEL (reference sequence). This CDR3 is built from 16 residues. V lost 5 bases to trimming and J lost 0 bases, with 13 bases between them. The CDR3 coding sequence is TGTGCCAGCAGCTTGGGAAGGGGACCGAACACCGGGGAGCTGTTTTTT. This gives the protein CASSLGRGPNTGELFF.

This chain joins TRBV19 and TRBJ2-5; no clear D. The CDR3 consists of 15 residues. V lost 5 bases and J 1 base, leaving 14 bases between the germline ends. In germline, CDR1 is LNHDA, CDR2 SQIVND (reference sequence). CDR3 nucleotide sequence: TGTGCCAGTAGTCTGGCTACCACCCCCCAAGAGACCCAGTACTTC. This codes for CASSLATTPQETQYF. Variable domain in full (rest from reference TRBV19 and TRBJ2-5): DGGITQSPKYLFRKEGQNVTLSCEQNLNHDAMYWYRQDPGQGLRLIYYSQIVNDFQKGDIAEGYSVSREKKESFPLTVTSAQKNPTAFYLCASSLATTPQETQYFGPGTRLLVL.